This TCR beta chain was obtained from a study of OX40 agonist ivuxolimab in advanced cancers. The CDR3 spans 13 residues. Germline CDR1 reads MNHNS; CDR2 reads SASEGT. Trimming removed 7 bases from V and 3 bases from J, with 12 bases in between. In its sample, this clone was seen a few times. Profiling relied on immunoSEQ multiplex PCR, and the TCRdb table lists in-frame clones only, not all of them. The sample gives 70,000 or so clones, 84% of which show up once; around 0.77% is in the top ten. The sequence derives from an adult with an advanced solid tumor such as melanoma, head and neck, liver or kidney cancer. The genes are TRBV6-1 and TRBJ1-1; D unresolved. The sample in question was CD4+ or CD8+ T cells sorted from blood, obtained in a trial of the OX40 agonist ivuxolimab. CDR3 loop: CASTGRSYTEAFF. The CDR3 nucleotides read TGTGCCAGCACCGGACGGTCGTACACTGAAGCTTTCTTT.